Following are 17 T cell receptor beta chains from one sample sequenced in a study of CD8+ T cells in alopecia areata. After isolation, RNA underwent reverse transcription to generate cDNA as the sequencing template. The table came from immunoSEQ multiplex PCR; TCRdb's copy has only in-frame clones and leaves some out. In the table there are 150,000 or so clones, over 80% of which are singletons. The starting material was CD8+ T cells sorted from blood, obtained at week 0. The receptors were sampled from a human donor with alopecia areata.

This clone was seen a single time. The genes are TRBV27 and TRBJ1-5; D is perhaps TRBD1 (5 bases). Germline CDR1 and CDR2: MNHEY and SMNVEV (reference sequence). The CDR3 loop spans 13 amino acids. With 9 bases removed from V and 2 bases from J, the gap between germline ends came to 11 bases. CDR3 in amino acids: CASRAGRNQPQHF. In nucleotides, the CDR3 is TGTGCCAGTCGGGCGGGACGCAATCAGCCCCAGCATTTT.

This chain uses TRBV7-6 with TRBJ1-5, with a tentative D call TRBD1 (5 bases). With 5 bases removed from V and 2 bases from J, the gap between germline ends came to 10 bases. Germline loops: CDR1 SGHVS, CDR2 FNYEAQ. This CDR3 is 14 amino acids long. The CDR3 DNA reads TGTGCCAGCAGCCAGGCCAGGGGCAATCAGCCCCAGCATTTT. Encoded protein: CASSQARGNQPQHF.

For this clone: One base separates it from a far larger clone, so it is likely a read error. The chain recombines TRBV7-8 with TRBJ2-1, with unresolved D. V shed 5 bases and J shed 5 bases, with 1 base lying between them. This CDR3 is built from 10 residues. CDR1 SGHVS and CDR2 FQNEAQ come from the germline V gene. The CDR3 reads CASSNNEQFF. The CDR3 coding sequence is TGTGCCAGCAGCAACAATGAGCAGTTCTTC.

J is TRBJ2-7 and V is TRBV7-9, with TRBD1 as a possible D gene (6 bases). CDR1 SEHNR and CDR2 FQNEAQ come from the germline V gene (reference sequence). The CDR3 runs to 14 residues. V was pared by 3 bases and J by 5 bases, with 14 bases between. The DNA of the CDR3 is TGTGCCAGCAGCTTGGAACAGGGCTTCCACGAGCAGTACTTC. Amino acid sequence: CASSLEQGFHEQYF.

The V and J genes are TRBV19 and TRBJ2-2; D not resolved. Trimming stripped 3 bases from V and 1 base from J, with 6 bases between. The V gene's germline CDR1 is LNHDA and CDR2 SQIVND (reference sequence). The CDR3 runs to 14 residues. This CDR3 reads CASSIAQNTGELFF. CDR3 bases: TGTGCCAGTAGTATCGCGCAGAACACCGGGGAGCTGTTTTTT.

The V call is TRBV7-9, the J call TRBJ2-3; no definite D call. The CDR3 has 15 residues. Trimming removed 2 bases from V and 2 bases from J, with 11 bases in between. From germline, CDR1 is SEHNR and CDR2 FQNEAQ (reference sequence). Here the CDR3 DNA reads TGTGCCAGCAGCTTACGGCCTGGTACCACAGATACGCAGTATTTT. Its translation is CASSLRPGTTDTQYF.

The chain uses TRBV5-1 and TRBJ2-5; no firm D call. The V gene lost 0 bases and the J gene lost 2 bases, with 14 bases spanning the gap. CDR1 is SGHRS, CDR2 YFSETQ, per germline. This CDR3 spans 16 amino acids. The chain's CDR3 is CASSLDPVPLQETQYF. As DNA, the CDR3 is TGCGCCAGCAGCTTGGACCCAGTTCCCCTACAAGAGACCCAGTACTTC.

The chain uses TRBV7-6 and TRBJ2-3, with unresolved D. Germline V gene lookup returns CDR1 SGHVS and CDR2 FNYEAQ. Trimming shortened V by 4 bases and J by 1 base, and 9 bases separated the two germline ends. This CDR3 comprises 14 residues. The CDR3 protein is CASSWDPGTDTQYF. The CDR3 coding sequence is TGTGCCAGCAGCTGGGATCCGGGCACAGATACGCAGTATTTT.

This clone showed up just a few times. V gene TRBV14 combines with J gene TRBJ2-3, with D possibly being TRBD2 (6 bases). The CDR3 loop spans 16 amino acids. V gave up 6 bases and J gave up 2 bases, with 18 bases separating them. The germline gives CDR1 SGHDN, CDR2 FVKESK. As DNA, the CDR3 is TGTGCCAGCAGTCCCCGGGGGACCACAGACACAGATACGCAGTATTTT. Translated, it gives CASSPRGTTDTDTQYF. The full variable domain, completed using reference TRBV14 and TRBJ2-3, is EAGVTQFPSHSVIEKGQTVTLRCDPISGHDNLYWYRRVMGKEIKFLLHFVKESKQDESGMPNNRFLAERTGGTYSTLKVQPAELEDSGVYFCASSPRGTTDTDTQYFGPGTRLTVL.

The chain employs TRBV9 and TRBJ2-1; 7 nucleotides align to TRBD2. CDR3 size: 16 residues. The germline gives CDR1 SGDLS, CDR2 YYNGEE. V lost 3 bases to trimming and J lost 9 bases; unmatched junction nucleotides: 15. Here the CDR3 DNA reads TGTGCCAGCAGCGACAGTGGTTGGCGGGAGATCGGTGAGCAGTTCTTC. As protein: CASSDSGWREIGEQFF. The variable domain in full, completed from reference TRBV9 and TRBJ2-1, reads DSGVTQTPKHLITATGQRVTLRCSPRSGDLSVYWYQQSLDQGLQFLIQYYNGEERAKGNILERFSAQQFPDLHSELNLSSLELGDSALYFCASSDSGWREIGEQFFGPGTRLTVL.

The V and J genes are TRBV29-1 and TRBJ2-7; 13 bases line up with TRBD2. Germline CDR1 and CDR2: SQVTM and ANQGSEA. V was pared by 1 base and J by 2 bases, with 2 bases of the junction left unmatched. CDR3 length: 15 amino acids. CDR3 sequence (DNA): TGCAGCGTTGAAGGACTAGCGGGGGGTGCCTACGAGCAGTACTTC. Encoded protein: CSVEGLAGGAYEQYF.

The chain links TRBV15 to TRBJ1-5; the D gene is possibly TRBD1 (6 bases). V lost 5 bases and J lost 2, with 13 bases in between. The V gene's germline CDR1 is LNHNV and CDR2 YYDKDF (reference sequence). This CDR3 is 15 amino acids long. DNA for the CDR3: TGTGCCACCAGCTCCCCGTCAGGGGGCAATCAGCCCCAGCATTTT. This gives the protein CATSSPSGGNQPQHF.

The chain couples TRBV27 to TRBJ2-3; D gene unclear. V was shortened by 3 bases and J by 3 bases, with 10 bases between the two germline ends. Germline lookup yields CDR1 MNHEY and CDR2 SMNVEV (reference sequence). The CDR3 is 14 residues long. The CDR3 DNA sequence: TGTGCCAGCAGTTTGTATGCCTGGACAGATACGCAGTATTTT. Its translation is CASSLYAWTDTQYF.

DNA for the CDR3: TGTGCCGGCAATAGCGGGGGGAACGAGCAGTACTTC. This encodes CAGNSGGNEQYF. The chain links TRBV2 to TRBJ2-7; 10 bases are a match to TRBD2. Germline V CDR1 and CDR2: SNHLY, FYNNEI. The trim removed 11 bases at V and 5 bases at J, leaving 6 bases unmatched. There are 12 residues in the CDR3.

In this sample, this clone turned up once. The V gene is TRBV5-4, the J gene TRBJ1-1, with D possibly TRBD1 on 5 matching bases. Germline V gene lookup returns CDR1 SGHNT and CDR2 YYREEE (reference sequence). CDR3 length equals 14 residues. V lost 5 bases, J lost 4 bases, and 15 bases lay in between. The CDR3 loop is CASRTRGILTEAFF. The CDR3 region has the DNA TGTGCCAGCAGGACCCGGGGCATACTCACTGAAGCTTTCTTT.

For this clone: The same CDR3 also results from other DNA sequences found in this sample. The chain links TRBV19 to TRBJ1-1; 8 bases agree with TRBD1. The trim removed 4 bases at V and 8 bases at J, leaving 6 bases unmatched. Germline V gene data show CDR1 as LNHDA and CDR2 as SQIVND (reference sequence). The CDR3 runs 13 residues. The CDR3 protein is CASSTSGGEEAFF. The DNA of the CDR3 is TGTGCCAGTAGTACCTCAGGGGGCGAGGAAGCTTTCTTT.

V is TRBV10-3 and J is TRBJ2-1, with D perhaps being TRBD1 or TRBD2 (5 bases each). The V end was cut by 4 bases, the J end by 7 bases, with 14 bases between. In germline, CDR1 is ENHRY, CDR2 SYGVKD. The CDR3 extends over 14 amino acids. The CDR3 protein is CAISGDGENNEQFF. Here the CDR3 DNA reads TGTGCCATCAGTGGGGACGGCGAGAATAATGAGCAGTTCTTC.